This TCR beta chain was identified during a study of blood T cell repertoires in COVID-19. On the study more broadly: From T cells, B-cell-depleted T cells, or PBMCs came the material, which was cDNA or gDNA.

This clone was recorded only once. Germline CDR1 LNHDA, CDR2 SQIVND (reference sequence). The CDR3 consists of 16 residues. V lost 5 bases and J lost 0; bases outside the gene matches: 7. Sequencing used immunoSEQ multiplex PCR; TCRdb keeps in-frame clones, though not all of them. The top ten hold 4% to 4.5% of the sample, which has 200,000 to 300,000 clones, less than 90% seen once. The sample consisted of peripheral blood. The TCR originated in a man in his 60s with acute or convalescent COVID-19. The chain joins TRBV19 to TRBJ2-5; TRBD2 agrees at 9 bases. The CDR3 nucleotides read TGTGCCAGTAGTGGGACGGCTAGCGGGAACCAAGAGACCCAGTACTTC. Translated: CASSGTASGNQETQYF. Full variable domain (rest looked up from reference TRBV19 and TRBJ2-5): DGGITQSPKYLFRKEGQNVTLSCEQNLNHDAMYWYRQDPGQGLRLIYYSQIVNDFQKGDIAEGYSVSREKKESFPLTVTSAQKNPTAFYLCASSGTASGNQETQYFGPGTRLLVL.